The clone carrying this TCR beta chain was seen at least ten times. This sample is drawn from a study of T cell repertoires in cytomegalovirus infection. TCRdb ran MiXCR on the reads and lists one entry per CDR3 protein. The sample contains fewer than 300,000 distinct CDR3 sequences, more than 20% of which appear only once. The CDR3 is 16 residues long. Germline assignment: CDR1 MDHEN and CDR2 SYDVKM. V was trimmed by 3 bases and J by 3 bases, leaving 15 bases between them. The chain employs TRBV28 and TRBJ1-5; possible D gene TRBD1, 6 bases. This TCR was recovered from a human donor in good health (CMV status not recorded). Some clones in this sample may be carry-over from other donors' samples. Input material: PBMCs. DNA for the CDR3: TGTGCCAGCAGTTTCCTTCCGGGACACGTCAATCAGCCCCAGCATTTT. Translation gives CASSFLPGHVNQPQHF.